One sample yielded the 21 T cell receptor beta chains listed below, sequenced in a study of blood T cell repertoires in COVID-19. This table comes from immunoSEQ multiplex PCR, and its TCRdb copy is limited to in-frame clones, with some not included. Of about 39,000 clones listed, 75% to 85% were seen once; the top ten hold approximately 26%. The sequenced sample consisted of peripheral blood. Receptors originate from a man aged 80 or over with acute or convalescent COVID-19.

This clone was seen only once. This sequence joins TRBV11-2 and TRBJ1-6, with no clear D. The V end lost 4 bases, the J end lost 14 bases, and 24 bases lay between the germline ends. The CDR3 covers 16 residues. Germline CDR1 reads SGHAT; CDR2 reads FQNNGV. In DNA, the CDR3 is TGTGCCAGCAGCTCCCCTCGGGGAGGGAGTCGGAGGGCCCTCCACTTT. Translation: CASSSPRGGSRRALHF.

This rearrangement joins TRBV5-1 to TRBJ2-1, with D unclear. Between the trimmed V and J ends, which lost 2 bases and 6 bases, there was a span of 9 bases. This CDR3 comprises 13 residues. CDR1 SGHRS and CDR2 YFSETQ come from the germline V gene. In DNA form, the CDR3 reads TGCGCCAGCAGCTTTGGCGCTAGCAATGAGCAGTTCTTC. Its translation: CASSFGASNEQFF. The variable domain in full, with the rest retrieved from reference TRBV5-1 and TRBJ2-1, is KAGVTQTPRYLIKTRGQQVTLSCSPISGHRSVSWYQQTPGQGLQFLFEYFSETQRNKGNFPGRFSGRQFSNSRSEMNVSTLELGDSALYLCASSFGASNEQFFGPGTRLTVL.

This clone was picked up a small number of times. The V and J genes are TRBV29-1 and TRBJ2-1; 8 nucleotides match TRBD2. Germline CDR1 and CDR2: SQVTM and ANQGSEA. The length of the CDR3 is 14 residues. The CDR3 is CRTDKSGLGDEQFF. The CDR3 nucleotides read TGCAGGACAGACAAATCGGGACTAGGGGATGAGCAGTTCTTC.

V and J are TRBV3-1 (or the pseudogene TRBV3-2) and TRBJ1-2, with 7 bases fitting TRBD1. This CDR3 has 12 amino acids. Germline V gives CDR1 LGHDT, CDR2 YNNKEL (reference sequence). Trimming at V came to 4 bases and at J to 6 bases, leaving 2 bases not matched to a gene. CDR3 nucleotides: TGTGCCAGCAGCCCAGGGGGAAATGGCTACACCTTC. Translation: CASSPGGNGYTF.

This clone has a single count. CDR3 DNA: TGTGCCAGCAGTGACAGCGGGGGGGCAGTCAAAAACATTCAGTACTTC. This translates into CASSDSGGAVKNIQYF. This sequence joins TRBV6-4 and TRBJ2-4, with TRBD2 matching over 10 bases. The CDR3 runs to 16 residues. Germline assignment: CDR1 MRHNA and CDR2 SNTAGT. V lost 2 bases, J lost 3 bases, and 4 bases stayed unmatched.

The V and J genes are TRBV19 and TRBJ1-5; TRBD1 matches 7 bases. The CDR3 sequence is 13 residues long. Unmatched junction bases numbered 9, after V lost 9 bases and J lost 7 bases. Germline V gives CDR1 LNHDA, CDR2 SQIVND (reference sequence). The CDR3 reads CASSDRSLQPQHF. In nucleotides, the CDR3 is TGTGCCAGCTCGGACAGGTCCCTCCAGCCCCAGCATTTT.

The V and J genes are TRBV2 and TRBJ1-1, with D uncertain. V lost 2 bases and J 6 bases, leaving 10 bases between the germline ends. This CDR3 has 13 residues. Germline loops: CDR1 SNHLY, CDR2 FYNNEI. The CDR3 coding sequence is TGTGCCAGCAGTGAATGGCCGAGGGCTGAAGCTTTCTTT. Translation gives CASSEWPRAEAFF.

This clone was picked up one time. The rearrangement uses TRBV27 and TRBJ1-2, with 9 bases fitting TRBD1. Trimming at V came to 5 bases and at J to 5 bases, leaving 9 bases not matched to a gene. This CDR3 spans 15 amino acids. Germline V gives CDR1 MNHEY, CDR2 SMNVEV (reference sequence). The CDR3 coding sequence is TGTGCCAGCAGTCTTAGGGGGACAGGGACTTATGGCTACACCTTC. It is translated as CASSLRGTGTYGYTF.

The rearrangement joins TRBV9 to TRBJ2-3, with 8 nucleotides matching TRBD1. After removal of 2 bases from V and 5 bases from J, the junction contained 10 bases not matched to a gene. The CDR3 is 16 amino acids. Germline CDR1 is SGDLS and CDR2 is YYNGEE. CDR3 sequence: CASSVTGTGTGDTQYF. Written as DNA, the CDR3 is TGTGCCAGCAGCGTTACCGGGACAGGTACGGGAGATACGCAGTATTTT. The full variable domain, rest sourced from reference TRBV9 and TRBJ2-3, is DSGVTQTPKHLITATGQRVTLRCSPRSGDLSVYWYQQSLDQGLQFLIQYYNGEERAKGNILERFSAQQFPDLHSELNLSSLELGDSALYFCASSVTGTGTGDTQYFGPGTRLTVL.

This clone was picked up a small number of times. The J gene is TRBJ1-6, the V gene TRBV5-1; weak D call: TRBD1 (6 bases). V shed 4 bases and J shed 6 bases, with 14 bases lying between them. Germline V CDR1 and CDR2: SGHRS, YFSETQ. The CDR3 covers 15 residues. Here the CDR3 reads CASSPDGTTNSPLHF. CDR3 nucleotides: TGCGCCAGCAGCCCGGATGGGACAACTAATTCACCCCTCCACTTT.

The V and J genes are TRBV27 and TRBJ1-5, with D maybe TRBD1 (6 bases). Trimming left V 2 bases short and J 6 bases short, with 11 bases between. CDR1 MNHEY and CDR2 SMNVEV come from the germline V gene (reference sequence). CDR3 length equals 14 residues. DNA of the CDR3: TGTGCCAGCAGTTTAACTGGGGGCGTTCAGCCCCAGCATTTT. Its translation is CASSLTGGVQPQHF.

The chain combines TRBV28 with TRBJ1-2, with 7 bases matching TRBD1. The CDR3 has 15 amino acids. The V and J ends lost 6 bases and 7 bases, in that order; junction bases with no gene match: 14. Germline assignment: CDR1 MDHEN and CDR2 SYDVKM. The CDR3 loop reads CASRTLGQGDGGYTF. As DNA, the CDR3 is TGTGCCAGCAGAACCTTAGGGCAGGGGGACGGTGGCTACACCTTC.

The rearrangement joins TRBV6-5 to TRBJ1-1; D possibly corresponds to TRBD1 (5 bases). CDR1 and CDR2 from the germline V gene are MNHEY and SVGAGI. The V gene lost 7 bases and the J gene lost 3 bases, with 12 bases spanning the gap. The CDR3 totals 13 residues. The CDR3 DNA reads TGTGCCAGCATGGCAGGGTTGGACACTGAAGCTTTCTTT. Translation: CASMAGLDTEAFF.

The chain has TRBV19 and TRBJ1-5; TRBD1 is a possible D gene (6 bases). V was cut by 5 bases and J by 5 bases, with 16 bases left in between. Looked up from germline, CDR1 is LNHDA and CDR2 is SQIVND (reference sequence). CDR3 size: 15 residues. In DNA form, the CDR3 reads TGTGCCAGTAGTCCCCGGGAGGCAGGGGATCAGCCCCAGCATTTT. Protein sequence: CASSPREAGDQPQHF.

The CDR3 loop is CSGPAKTGDSNQPQHF. The CDR3 DNA follows: TGCAGCGGCCCCGCGAAAACAGGGGATAGCAATCAGCCCCAGCATTTT. The V gene is TRBV29-1, the J gene TRBJ1-5; 7 nucleotides align to TRBD1. The CDR3 is 16 residues long. The germline gives CDR1 SQVTM, CDR2 ANQGSEA. V was clipped by 7 bases and J by 0 bases; unmatched bases: 12.

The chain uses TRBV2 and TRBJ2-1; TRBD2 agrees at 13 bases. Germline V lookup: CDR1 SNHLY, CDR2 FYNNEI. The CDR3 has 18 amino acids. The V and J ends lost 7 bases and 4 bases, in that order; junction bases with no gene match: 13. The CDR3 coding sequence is TGTGCCAGCATCCTCACGGGGACTAGCGGGGTTCGGTACAATGAGCAGTTCTTC. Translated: CASILTGTSGVRYNEQFF.

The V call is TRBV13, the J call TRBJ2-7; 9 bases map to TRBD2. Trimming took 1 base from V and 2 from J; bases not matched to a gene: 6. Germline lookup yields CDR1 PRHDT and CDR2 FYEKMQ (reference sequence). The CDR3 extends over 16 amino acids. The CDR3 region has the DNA TGTGCCAGCAGCTTAGCTAGCGGGGCAGCAGCCTACGAGCAGTACTTC. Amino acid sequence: CASSLASGAAAYEQYF.

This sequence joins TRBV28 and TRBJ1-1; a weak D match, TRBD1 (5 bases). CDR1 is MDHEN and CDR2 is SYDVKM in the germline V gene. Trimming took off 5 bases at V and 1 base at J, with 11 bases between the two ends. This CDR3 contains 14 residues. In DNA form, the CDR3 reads TGTGCCAGCAGTCCTCCGGGGGGGAACACTGAAGCTTTCTTT. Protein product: CASSPPGGNTEAFF.

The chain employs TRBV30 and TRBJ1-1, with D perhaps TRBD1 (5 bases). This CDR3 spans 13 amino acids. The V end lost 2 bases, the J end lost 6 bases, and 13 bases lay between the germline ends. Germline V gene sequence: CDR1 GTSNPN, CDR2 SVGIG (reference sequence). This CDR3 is CAWSIGHSSEAFF. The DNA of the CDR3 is TGTGCCTGGAGTATCGGACACAGCTCTGAAGCTTTCTTT.

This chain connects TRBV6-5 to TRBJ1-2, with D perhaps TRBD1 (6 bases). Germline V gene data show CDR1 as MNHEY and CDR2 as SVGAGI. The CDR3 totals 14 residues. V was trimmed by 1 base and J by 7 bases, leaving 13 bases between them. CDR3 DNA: TGTGCCAGCAGTTACTTAGAAGGGGGAAGTGGCTACACCTTC. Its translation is CASSYLEGGSGYTF.

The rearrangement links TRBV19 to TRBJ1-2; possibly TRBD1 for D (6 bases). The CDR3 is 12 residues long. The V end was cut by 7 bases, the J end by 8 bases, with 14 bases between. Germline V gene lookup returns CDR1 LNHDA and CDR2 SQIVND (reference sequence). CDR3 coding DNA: TGTGCCAGTAATGACAGGATCTACGGCTACACCTTC. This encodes CASNDRIYGYTF.